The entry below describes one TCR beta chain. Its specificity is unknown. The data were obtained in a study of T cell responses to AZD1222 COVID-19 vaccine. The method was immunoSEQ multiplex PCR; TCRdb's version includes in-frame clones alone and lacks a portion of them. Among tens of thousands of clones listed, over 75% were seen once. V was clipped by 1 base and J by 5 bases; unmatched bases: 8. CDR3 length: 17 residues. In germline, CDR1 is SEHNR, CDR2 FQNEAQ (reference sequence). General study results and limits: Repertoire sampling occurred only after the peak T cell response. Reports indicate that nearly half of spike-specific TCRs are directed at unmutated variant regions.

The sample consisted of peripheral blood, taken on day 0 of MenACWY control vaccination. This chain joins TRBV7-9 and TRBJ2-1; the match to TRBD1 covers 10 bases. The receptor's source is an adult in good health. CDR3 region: CASSLGLDRGRNNEQFF. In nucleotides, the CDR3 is TGTGCCAGCAGCTTAGGTCTAGACAGGGGGCGCAACAATGAGCAGTTCTTC.